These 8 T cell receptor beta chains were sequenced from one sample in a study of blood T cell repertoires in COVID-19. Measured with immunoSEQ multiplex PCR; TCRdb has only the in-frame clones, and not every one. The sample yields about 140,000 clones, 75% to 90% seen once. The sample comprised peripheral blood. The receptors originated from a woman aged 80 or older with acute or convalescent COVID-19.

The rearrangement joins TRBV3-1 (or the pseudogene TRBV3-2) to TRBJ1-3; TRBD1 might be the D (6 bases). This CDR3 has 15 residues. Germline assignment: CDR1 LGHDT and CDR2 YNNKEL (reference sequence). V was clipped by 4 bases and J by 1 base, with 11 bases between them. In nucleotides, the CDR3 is TGTGCCAGCAGCCCCGTCAGGGGATCTGGAAACACCATATATTTT. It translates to CASSPVRGSGNTIYF.

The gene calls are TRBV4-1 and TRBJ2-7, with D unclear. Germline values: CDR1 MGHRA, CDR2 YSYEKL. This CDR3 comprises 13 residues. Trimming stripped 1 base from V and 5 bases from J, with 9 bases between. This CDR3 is CASSQVSGDEQYF. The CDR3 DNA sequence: TGCGCCAGCAGCCAAGTATCGGGTGACGAGCAGTACTTC.

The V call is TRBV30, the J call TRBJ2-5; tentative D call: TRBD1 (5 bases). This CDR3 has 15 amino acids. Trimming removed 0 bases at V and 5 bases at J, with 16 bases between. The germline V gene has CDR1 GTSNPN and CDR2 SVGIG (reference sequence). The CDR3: CAWSVGVEGAETQYF. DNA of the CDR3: TGTGCCTGGAGTGTAGGGGTTGAAGGGGCTGAGACCCAGTACTTC.

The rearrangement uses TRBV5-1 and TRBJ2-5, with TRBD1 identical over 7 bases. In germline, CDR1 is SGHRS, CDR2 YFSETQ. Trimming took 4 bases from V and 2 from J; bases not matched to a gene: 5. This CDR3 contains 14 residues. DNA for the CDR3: TGCGCCAGCAGCGAACAGGGGAAGCAAGAGACCCAGTACTTC. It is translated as CASSEQGKQETQYF.

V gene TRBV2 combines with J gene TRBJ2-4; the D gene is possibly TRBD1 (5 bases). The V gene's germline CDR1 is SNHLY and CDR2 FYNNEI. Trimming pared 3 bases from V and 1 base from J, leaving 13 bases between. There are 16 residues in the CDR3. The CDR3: CASSERTIVAKNIQYF. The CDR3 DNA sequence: TGTGCCAGCAGTGAGAGGACAATAGTGGCCAAAAACATTCAGTACTTC.

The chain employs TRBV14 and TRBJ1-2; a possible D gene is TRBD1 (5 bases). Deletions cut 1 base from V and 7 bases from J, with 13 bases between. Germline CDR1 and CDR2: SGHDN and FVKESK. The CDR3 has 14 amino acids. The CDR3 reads CASSQAVRVGGYTF. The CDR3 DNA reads TGTGCCAGCAGCCAAGCGGTCAGGGTCGGTGGCTACACCTTC.

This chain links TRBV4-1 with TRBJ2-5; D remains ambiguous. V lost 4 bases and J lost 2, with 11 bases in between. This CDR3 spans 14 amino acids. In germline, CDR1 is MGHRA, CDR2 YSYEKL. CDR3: CASSRTTTQETQYF. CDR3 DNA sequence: TGCGCCAGCAGCCGTACTACTACGCAAGAGACCCAGTACTTC.

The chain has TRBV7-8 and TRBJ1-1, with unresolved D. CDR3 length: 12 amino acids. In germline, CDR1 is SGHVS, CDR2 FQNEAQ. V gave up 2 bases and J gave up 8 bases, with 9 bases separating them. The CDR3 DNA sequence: TGTGCCAGCAGCTTATTCTCCAGGGAAGCTTTCTTT. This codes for CASSLFSREAFF.